The 21 T cell receptor beta chains presented below share a single source sample, sequenced in a study of radiotherapy plus CTLA-4 blockade in lung cancer. Only in-frame clones appear in the TCRdb table, and some are missing; sequencing was by immunoSEQ multiplex PCR. The table shows around 42,000 clones, with roughly 59% occurring only once. This material consisted of peripheral blood, taken from a patient treated with radiotherapy plus ipilimumab. The receptors come from a human donor with non-small cell lung cancer who had a partial response to radiotherapy plus ipilimumab.

The V and J genes are TRBV6-5 and TRBJ2-1; TRBD1 matches 8 bases. This CDR3 is 16 amino acids long. CDR1 and CDR2 from the germline V gene are MNHEY and SVGAGI. J was trimmed by 5 bases and V by 4 bases; bases with no gene match: 10. The CDR3 DNA reads TGTGCCAGCAGTTCTACCCGGACAGGGCAGCACAATGAGCAGTTCTTC. Translating gives CASSSTRTGQHNEQFF.

This rearrangement joins TRBV15 to TRBJ2-7, with 8 nucleotides matching TRBD2. V lost 6 bases, J lost 0 bases, and 1 base stayed unmatched. Germline CDR1 LNHNV, CDR2 YYDKDF (reference sequence). There are 13 residues in the CDR3. The CDR3 bases are TGTGCCACCAGAGCGGGGGACTCCTACGAGCAGTACTTC. It translates to CATRAGDSYEQYF. Based on the CDR3 plus reference TRBV15 and TRBJ2-7, the full variable domain is DAMVIQNPRYQVTQFGKPVTLSCSQTLNHNVMYWYQQKSSQAPKLLFHYYDKDFNNEADTPDNFQSRRPNTSFCFLDIRSPGLGDTAMYLCATRAGDSYEQYFGPGTRLTVT.

The chain links TRBV30 to TRBJ1-6; D unresolved. The CDR3 covers 14 residues. Looked up from germline, CDR1 is GTSNPN and CDR2 is SVGIG (reference sequence). With 0 bases removed from V and 8 bases from J, the gap between germline ends came to 11 bases. The CDR3 sequence is CAWSVSSGDSPLHF. For the CDR3, the DNA is TGTGCCTGGAGTGTCTCGTCCGGGGATTCACCCCTCCACTTT.

The chain joins TRBV5-1 to TRBJ2-7; D ambiguous. Between the trimmed V and J ends, which lost 4 bases and 6 bases, there was a span of 14 bases. The CDR3 is 13 residues long. From germline, CDR1 is SGHRS and CDR2 YFSETQ. The DNA of the CDR3 is TGCGCCAGCAGCCCCCAATGGGCGTCCGAGCAGTACTTC. It yields the protein CASSPQWASEQYF.

The CDR3 is CASSRGGWGEKLFF. The DNA for the CDR3 is TGTGCCAGCAGCCGGGGGGGCTGGGGTGAAAAACTGTTTTTT. The chain uses TRBV27 and TRBJ1-4; D is possibly TRBD1 (6 bases). V was shortened by 6 bases and J by 7 bases, with 15 bases between the two germline ends. Per the germline V gene, CDR1 is MNHEY and CDR2 is SMNVEV (reference sequence). The CDR3 loop spans 14 amino acids. Complete variable domain (other parts from reference TRBV27 and TRBJ1-4): EAQVTQNPRYLITVTGKKLTVTCSQNMNHEYMSWYRQDPGLGLRQIYYSMNVEVTDKGDVPEGYKVSRKEKRNFPLILESPSPNQTSLYFCASSRGGWGEKLFFGSGTQLSVL.

This chain links TRBV21-1 with TRBJ2-5; the table's D call TRBD1 went unverified against the DNA. TRBV21-1 is flagged as a pseudogene. The CDR3 contains 11 residues. The CDR3 is CASSCRETQYF. The DNA for the CDR3 is TGTGCCAGCAGCTGCAGAGAGACCCAGTACTTC.

The V call is TRBV30, the J call TRBJ1-5; 11 bases fit TRBD1. This CDR3 spans 14 amino acids. J was trimmed by 6 bases and V by 3 bases; bases with no gene match: 4. Germline CDR1 GTSNPN, CDR2 SVGIG (reference sequence). CDR3 sequence reads: CAWSRTGGGQPQHF. The DNA for the CDR3 is TGTGCCTGGAGCAGGACAGGGGGCGGTCAGCCCCAGCATTTT. The full variable domain, rest sourced from reference TRBV30 and TRBJ1-5, is SQTIHQWPATLVQPVGSPLSLECTVEGTSNPNLYWYRQAAGRGLQLLFYSVGIGQISSEVPQNLSASRPQDRQFILSSKKLLLSDSGFYLCAWSRTGGGQPQHFGDGTRLSIL.

V usage is TRBV5-1 and J usage is TRBJ2-6; D ambiguous. The CDR3 is 17 amino acids. Germline-derived CDR1 and CDR2 are SGHRS and YFSETQ. Trimming shortened V by 5 bases and J by 0 bases, and 15 bases separated the two germline ends. The CDR3 DNA sequence: TGCGCCAGCAGATCGCTTATGGGCGACTCTGGGGCCAACGTCCTGACTTTC. This sequence encodes CASRSLMGDSGANVLTF. The entire variable domain, with the rest obtained from reference TRBV5-1 and TRBJ2-6, is as follows: KAGVTQTPRYLIKTRGQQVTLSCSPISGHRSVSWYQQTPGQGLQFLFEYFSETQRNKGNFPGRFSGRQFSNSRSEMNVSTLELGDSALYLCASRSLMGDSGANVLTFGAGSRLTVL.

The chain has TRBV18 and TRBJ2-3, with 7 bases matching TRBD1. Germline V lookup: CDR1 KGHSH, CDR2 LQKENI. The CDR3 loop spans 17 amino acids. J lost 2 bases, V lost 0 bases, and 8 bases had no gene match. The CDR3 nucleotides are TGTGCCAGCTCACCACCGGGGAGCACAGGGGCCACAGATACGCAGTATTTT. Its protein is CASSPPGSTGATDTQYF.

CDR3 region: CATSIAGPNGYTF. Here the CDR3 DNA reads TGTGCCACCAGCATTGCAGGGCCCAATGGCTACACCTTC. The chain combines TRBV15 with TRBJ1-2, with D maybe TRBD1 (5 bases). Germline values: CDR1 LNHNV, CDR2 YYDKDF (reference sequence). V was clipped by 4 bases and J by 6 bases, with 12 bases between them. The CDR3 sequence is 13 residues long.

The sample holds a few counts of this clone. The chain combines TRBV6-5 with TRBJ2-7; tentative D call: TRBD2 (6 bases). This CDR3 comprises 12 residues. CDR1 MNHEY and CDR2 SVGAGI come from the germline V gene. Trimming left V 8 bases short and J 6 bases short, with 14 bases between. The CDR3, as DNA: TGTGCCAGCCGCGGGACCTCGAGCGAGCAGTACTTC. It encodes CASRGTSSEQYF.

This clone was detected only once. J is TRBJ2-1 and V is TRBV27, with TRBD1 identical over 10 bases. CDR1 is MNHEY and CDR2 is SMNVEV in the germline V gene (reference sequence). V dropped 0 bases and J dropped 9; count of bases not matched to a gene: 11. The CDR3 has 17 residues. The CDR3 loop reads CASSLSLGDRGDSEQFF. The CDR3 DNA reads as TGTGCCAGCAGTTTATCTCTAGGGGACAGGGGCGACAGTGAGCAGTTCTTC.

This clone was counted only a few times. The chain recombines TRBV6-1 with TRBJ1-1; D gene uncertain. Germline V gene data show CDR1 as MNHNS and CDR2 as SASEGT. V shed 6 bases and J shed 4 bases, with 12 bases lying between them. The CDR3 totals 13 residues. CDR3 loop: CASSLTRATEAFF. CDR3 sequence (DNA): TGTGCCAGCAGCCTTACGAGGGCCACTGAAGCTTTCTTT.

The chain recombines TRBV5-1 with TRBJ2-3, with a weak D call TRBD1 (6 bases). The germline gives CDR1 SGHRS, CDR2 YFSETQ. The CDR3 is 14 amino acids. Trimming removed 3 bases from V and 4 bases from J, with 12 bases in between. Written as DNA, the CDR3 is TGCGCCAGCAGCTCCGACAGGTACGCAGATACGCAGTATTTT. Translation gives CASSSDRYADTQYF.

This clone came up once. CDR3 DNA sequence: TGTGCCAGTAGATCGGGACAACGCAATCAGCCCCAGCATTTT. Its translation is CASRSGQRNQPQHF. The chain combines TRBV19 with TRBJ1-5, with D perhaps matching TRBD1 (6 bases). CDR1 LNHDA and CDR2 SQIVND come from the germline V gene (reference sequence). This CDR3 has 14 amino acids. The V end lost 6 bases, the J end lost 2 bases, and 11 bases lay between the germline ends.

V usage is TRBV5-4 and J usage is TRBJ2-5; 14 nucleotides agree with TRBD2. Germline CDR1 and CDR2: SGHNT and YYREEE (reference sequence). The CDR3 consists of 15 residues. The ends lost 4 bases at V and 5 bases at J; junction bases unmatched: 4. CDR3 amino acids: CASSPTSGGAETQYF. The CDR3 nucleotides are TGTGCCAGCAGCCCGACTAGCGGGGGGGCGGAGACCCAGTACTTC.

The V and J genes are TRBV2 and TRBJ1-2, with 7 bases that match TRBD1. The CDR3 totals 13 residues. Germline values: CDR1 SNHLY, CDR2 FYNNEI. Losses at the gene ends were 5 bases for V and 3 bases for J; bases not matched to a gene: 3. DNA for the CDR3: TGTGCCAGCAGTCTAACAGGGGACTATGGCTACACCTTC. This codes for CASSLTGDYGYTF.

The rearrangement joins TRBV30 to TRBJ2-1, with a weak D call TRBD2 (6 bases). V shed 3 bases and J shed 13 bases, with 16 bases lying between them. This CDR3 is 12 amino acids long. The V gene's germline CDR1 is GTSNPN and CDR2 SVGIG (reference sequence). CDR3 bases: TGTGCCTGGAGCGACGATATGGAGGGTCAGTTCTTC. Protein product: CAWSDDMEGQFF.

The genes are TRBV7-9 and TRBJ2-5; TRBD1 aligns across 7 bases. V dropped 0 bases and J dropped 4; count of bases not matched to a gene: 8. Germline loops: CDR1 SEHNR, CDR2 FQNEAQ (reference sequence). CDR3 length: 16 residues. Written as DNA, the CDR3 is TGTGCCAGCAGCTTAGCTACAGGGTGGACAGGAGAGACCCAGTACTTC. It specifies CASSLATGWTGETQYF.

J is TRBJ2-1 and V is TRBV28; D is possibly TRBD2 (6 bases). This CDR3 is built from 16 residues. Trimming removed 5 bases from V and 0 bases from J, with 14 bases in between. Germline V gene lookup returns CDR1 MDHEN and CDR2 SYDVKM. The CDR3 reads CASSGRDASSYNEQFF. The CDR3 DNA is TGTGCCAGCAGTGGGCGGGACGCCAGCTCCTACAATGAGCAGTTCTTC.

The J gene is TRBJ2-3, the V gene TRBV19, with 7 bases fitting TRBD1. Trimming cost V 5 bases and J 7 bases; bases outside gene matches: 18. The CDR3 is made up of 17 amino acids. Germline-derived CDR1 and CDR2 are LNHDA and SQIVND (reference sequence). For the CDR3, the DNA is TGTGCCAGTAGTGCCGGACACAGGGGCGACGGGTCAAATACGCAGTATTTT. Translation: CASSAGHRGDGSNTQYF.